Detailed here is one T cell receptor beta chain. Per the authors' pipeline: Estimated nucleated cell counts came from reference gene primer amplification. Sequencing used immunoSEQ multiplex PCR; TCRdb keeps in-frame clones, though not all of them. That table furnishes V, J and clone size, whereas the DNA furnished D and trimming. Of about 71,000 clones listed, around 76% were seen once; the top ten hold 25% to 30%. V was pared by 2 bases and J by 1 base, with 2 bases of the junction left unmatched. In germline, CDR1 is SGHAT, CDR2 FQNNGV. The CDR3 length is 15 residues. The sample belongs to a study of blood T cell repertoires in COVID-19. In the study overall: Collection of acute and convalescent COVID-19 samples took place in the United States, Italy and Spain. Sample material is recorded as cDNA or gDNA derived from T cells, B-cell-depleted T cells, or PBMCs.

The rearrangement links TRBV11-2 to TRBJ1-5, with 7 bases lining up with TRBD1. Material: peripheral blood. This receptor was taken from a woman of 80 years or more with active or convalescent COVID-19. In DNA, the CDR3 is TGTGCCAGCAGCTTAACAGGGGAGAGCAATCAGCCCCAGCATTTT. Translating gives CASSLTGESNQPQHF.